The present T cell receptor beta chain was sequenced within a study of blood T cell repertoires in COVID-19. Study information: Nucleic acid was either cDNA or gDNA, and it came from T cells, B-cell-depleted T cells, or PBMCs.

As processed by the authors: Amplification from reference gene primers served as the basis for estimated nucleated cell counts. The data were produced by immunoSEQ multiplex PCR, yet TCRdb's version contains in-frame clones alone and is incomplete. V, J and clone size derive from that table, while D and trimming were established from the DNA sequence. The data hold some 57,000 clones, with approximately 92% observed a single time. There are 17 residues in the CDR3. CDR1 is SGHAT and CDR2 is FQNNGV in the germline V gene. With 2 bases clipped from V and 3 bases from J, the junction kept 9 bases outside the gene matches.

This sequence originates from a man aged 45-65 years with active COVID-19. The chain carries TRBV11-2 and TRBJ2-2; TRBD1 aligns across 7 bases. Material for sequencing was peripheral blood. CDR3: CASSLNKGGRYTGELFF. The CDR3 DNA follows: TGTGCCAGCAGCTTAAACAAAGGGGGCAGGTACACCGGGGAGCTGTTTTTT.